The present T cell receptor beta chain was sequenced within a study of T cell responses to AZD1222 COVID-19 vaccine. Study details: Second-dose schedules of about 4 or about 12 weeks were combined. Whole-study results and caveats: Vaccination with two AZD1222 doses was followed by a rise in Spike-specific TCR breadth and depth. In a largely white British group with more females than males, clonal diversity was possibly underestimated. Unmutated regions of variants are reportedly targeted by nearly half of spike-specific TCRs.

The assay was immunoSEQ multiplex PCR, and TCRdb's table has in-frame clones only and misses some. The sample holds approximately 140,000 clones, roughly nine tenths seen once. The germline V gene encodes CDR1 SQVTM and CDR2 ANQGSEA. The V gene lost 4 bases and the J gene lost 1 base, with 8 bases spanning the gap. The CDR3 sequence is 13 residues long. As for this clone: What it binds is unknown.

This receptor was taken from an adult in good health. V usage is TRBV29-1 and J usage is TRBJ1-5, with D possibly being TRBD1 (5 bases). The material sequenced was peripheral blood, taken on day 0 of AZD1222 vaccination. The DNA for the CDR3 is TGCAGCGTTGTTTGGGGGAGCAATCAGCCCCAGCATTTT. Its protein is CSVVWGSNQPQHF. The entire variable domain, with the rest obtained from reference TRBV29-1 and TRBJ1-5, is as follows: SAVISQKPSRDICQRGTSLTIQCQVDSQVTMMFWYRQQPGQSLTLIATANQGSEATYESGFVIDKFPISRPNLTFSTLTVSNMSPEDSSIYLCSVVWGSNQPQHFGDGTRLSIL.